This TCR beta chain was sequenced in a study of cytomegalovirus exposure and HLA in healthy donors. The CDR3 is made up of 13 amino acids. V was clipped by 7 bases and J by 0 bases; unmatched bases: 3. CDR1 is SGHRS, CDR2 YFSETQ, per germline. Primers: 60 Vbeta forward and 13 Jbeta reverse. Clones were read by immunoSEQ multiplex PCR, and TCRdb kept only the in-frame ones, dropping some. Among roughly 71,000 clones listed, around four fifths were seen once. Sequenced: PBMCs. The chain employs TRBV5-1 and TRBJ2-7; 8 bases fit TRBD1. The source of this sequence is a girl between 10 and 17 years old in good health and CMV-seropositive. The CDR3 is CASQGQGSYEQYF. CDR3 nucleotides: TGCGCCAGCCAAGGACAGGGCTCCTACGAGCAGTACTTC.